This T cell receptor (beta chain) is from a study of blood T cell repertoires in COVID-19. Study at large: Spain, Italy and the United States supplied samples that represented acute and convalescent COVID-19. The cDNA or gDNA used as material had been derived from T cells, B-cell-depleted T cells, or PBMCs.

As processed by the authors: Reference gene primer amplification gave nucleated cell count estimates. Profiled with immunoSEQ multiplex PCR; TCRdb holds only in-frame clones, not every one. V, J and clone size are those of that table, while D and trimming were read from the DNA. The data hold 250,000 to 350,000 clones, with approximately 90% observed a single time. The germline V gene has CDR1 MDHEN and CDR2 SYDVKM. V shed 3 bases and J 5 bases; nucleotides not matched to a gene: 9. The CDR3 covers 16 residues. The sample holds a few counts of this clone. The specimen was peripheral blood. The chain couples TRBV28 to TRBJ1-2; 10 bases align to TRBD1. This TCR was recovered from a woman in her 30s with active or convalescent COVID-19. CDR3 nucleotides: TGTGCCAGCAGTTTGGACGGGACAGGGGTGAGGTATGGCTACACCTTC. This gives the protein CASSLDGTGVRYGYTF.